These T cell receptor beta chains were read from a single sample in a study of blood T cell repertoires in COVID-19. Sequenced by immunoSEQ multiplex PCR; TCRdb stores in-frame clones only, minus some. The sample contains 300,000 to 400,000 clones, more than 70% of which appear only once. Material: peripheral blood. The source of these receptors is a woman aged 45-59 years who had recovered from COVID-19. The CDR3 runs from the conserved cysteine through the conserved F or W. The D gene is left open where the match is weak. The size field is filled for only some rows; it gives once, few, many or a size class.

abundance | d_gene | j_gene | v_gene | CDR3aa | CDR3nt
- | TRBD1 | TRBJ2-1 | TRBV7-2 | CASRPTGLGNEQFF | TGTGCCAGCAGGCCGACAGGGTTAGGCAATGAGCAGTTCTTC
- | - | TRBJ2-3 | TRBV5-4 | CASSPDWGADTQYF | TGTGCCAGCAGCCCGGACTGGGGGGCAGATACGCAGTATTTT
- | TRBD1 | TRBJ1-6 | TRBV9 | CASSVSGQGGSPLHF | TGTGCCAGCAGCGTGAGCGGACAAGGGGGCTCACCCCTCCACTTT
- | TRBD2 | TRBJ2-1 | TRBV9 | CASSVGTKRAGTKYEQFF | TGTGCCAGCAGCGTCGGTACGAAGCGGGCCGGGACTAAGTATGAGCAGTTCTTC
- | TRBD1 | TRBJ2-2 | TRBV4-2 | CASSQDRGSGELFF | TGTGCCAGCAGCCAAGACAGGGGGTCAGGGGAGCTGTTTTTT
once | TRBD2 | TRBJ2-4 | TRBV10-2 | CASSKTSGGADIQYF | TGCGCCAGCAGTAAGACTAGCGGGGGGGCGGACATTCAGTACTTC
- | TRBD2 | TRBJ2-1 | TRBV11-2 | CASRSGLAGIGNEQFF | TGTGCCAGCAGATCGGGACTAGCGGGAATAGGCAATGAGCAGTTCTTC
- | - | TRBJ2-7 | TRBV7-9 | CASSRSGLYEQYF | TGTGCCAGCAGCCGCTCGGGACTTTACGAGCAGTACTTC
- | TRBD1 | TRBJ2-5 | TRBV12-5 | CASGLSQDRLWQETQYF | TGTGCTAGTGGTCTATCCCAGGACAGGCTATGGCAAGAGACCCAGTACTTC
- | - | TRBJ1-2 | TRBV2 | CASSLVSDYGYTF | TGTGCCAGCAGCCTGGTATCAGACTATGGCTACACCTTC
- | TRBD1 | TRBJ2-1 | TRBV5-1 | CASSSDRVEQFF | TGCGCCAGCAGCTCGGACAGGGTTGAGCAGTTCTTC
few | TRBD2 | TRBJ2-3 | TRBV30 | CAWNRLAGRTDTQYF | TGTGCCTGGAATCGACTAGCGGGACGCACAGATACGCAGTATTTT
- | - | TRBJ2-1 | TRBV5-6 | CASSYGIPSTHEQFF | TGTGCCAGCAGTTACGGAATCCCATCGACTCATGAGCAGTTCTTC
- | TRBD2 | TRBJ2-1 | TRBV5-4 | CASSFGGGFTSGINYNEQFF | TGTGCCAGCAGCTTTGGAGGTGGGTTCACTAGCGGGATCAACTACAATGAGCAGTTCTTC
- | - | TRBJ2-3 | TRBV6-5 | CASSTWDSSVEYF | TGTGCCAGCAGTACTTGGGACTCCTCTGTTGAGTATTTT
few | - | TRBJ1-1 | TRBV11-2 | CASSLSDGTEAFF | TGTGCCAGCAGCCTCTCCGACGGGACTGAAGCTTTCTTT
- | - | TRBJ2-3 | TRBV29-1 | CSVEGRKERTDTQYF | TGCAGCGTTGAAGGCCGGAAGGAGCGCACAGATACGCAGTATTTT
- | TRBD1 | TRBJ2-3 | TRBV30 | CAWSPLGQGVRTDTQYF | TGTGCCTGGAGTCCTCTCGGACAGGGCGTAAGGACAGATACGCAGTATTTT
- | TRBD2 | TRBJ2-3 | TRBV19 | CASSSSGGAGSSTDTQYF | TGTGCCAGTAGTTCCAGCGGGGGGGCAGGATCAAGCACAGATACGCAGTATTTT
- | - | TRBJ2-3 | TRBV28 | CASFSGVDTQYF | TGTGCCAGTTTTTCAGGCGTGGATACGCAGTATTTT
- | - | TRBJ2-3 | TRBV7-2 | CASSSQGFSDTQYF | TGTGCCAGCAGCTCCCAGGGATTTTCGGATACGCAGTATTTT
- | - | TRBJ1-3 | TRBV6-5 | CASSKGEYGNTIYF | TGTGCCAGCAGTAAGGGGGAGTATGGAAACACCATATATTTT
- | TRBD2 | TRBJ2-1 | TRBV28 | CASRPGLAGGPNEQFF | TGTGCCAGCAGACCTGGACTAGCGGGAGGGCCAAATGAGCAGTTCTTC
- | TRBD1 | TRBJ1-3 | TRBV28 | CASSLWGQGRIRGTIYF | TGTGCCAGCAGTTTATGGGGACAGGGGAGGATCAGAGGCACCATATATTTT
- | - | TRBJ2-7 | TRBV30 | CAWSIMASTYEQYF | TGTGCCTGGAGTATAATGGCATCGACCTACGAGCAGTACTTC
- | - | TRBJ1-3 | TRBV6-5 | CASRADSSGNTIYF | TGTGCCAGCAGAGCAGACTCCTCTGGAAACACCATATATTTT
- | TRBD2 | TRBJ2-7 | TRBV7-6 | CASSLGVTSGRGHYEQYF | TGTGCCAGCAGCTTAGGGGTGACTAGCGGGAGGGGACACTACGAGCAGTACTTC